This T cell receptor beta chain is drawn from a study of regulatory T cells in long-lasting Graves disease. Study-level information: It was over 5 years of antithyroid drugs, with positive TSH receptor antibodies, that meant persistent Graves' disease.

Study-level points and caveats: Those with persistent Graves' had less TCR diversity than newly diagnosed patients. Possibly, too few samples lowered accuracy.

Sample time point: persistent/refractory GD, antithyroid drugs over 5 years with positive TRAb. With RNA extracted from PBMCs as input, the TCR library was made. Relying on iRepertoire HTBI primers and Arm-PCR of CDR3 regions, the team built TCR beta libraries. One entry per CDR3 protein results from TCRdb running MiXCR on the multiplex PCR reads. The sample lists 650,000 to 700,000 distinct CDR3 sequences, about 30% seen once, with around 40% in the top ten. Germline-derived CDR1 and CDR2 are SGDLS and YYNGEE. CDR3 length equals 15 residues. Trimming took 0 bases from V and 0 from J, leaving 9 bases between them. This clonotype has just a few counts. The antigen remains unidentified.

The starting material was peripheral blood mononuclear cells (PBMCs), obtained when the disease was refractory, from a patient treated with antithyroid drugs. The J gene is TRBJ1-2, the V gene TRBV9; D is undetermined. This clonotype was sampled from a female donor with Graves disease. The CDR3 bases are TGTGCCAGCAGCGTAGAACCCAGGTCTAACTATGGCTACACCTTC. Amino acids: CASSVEPRSNYGYTF.